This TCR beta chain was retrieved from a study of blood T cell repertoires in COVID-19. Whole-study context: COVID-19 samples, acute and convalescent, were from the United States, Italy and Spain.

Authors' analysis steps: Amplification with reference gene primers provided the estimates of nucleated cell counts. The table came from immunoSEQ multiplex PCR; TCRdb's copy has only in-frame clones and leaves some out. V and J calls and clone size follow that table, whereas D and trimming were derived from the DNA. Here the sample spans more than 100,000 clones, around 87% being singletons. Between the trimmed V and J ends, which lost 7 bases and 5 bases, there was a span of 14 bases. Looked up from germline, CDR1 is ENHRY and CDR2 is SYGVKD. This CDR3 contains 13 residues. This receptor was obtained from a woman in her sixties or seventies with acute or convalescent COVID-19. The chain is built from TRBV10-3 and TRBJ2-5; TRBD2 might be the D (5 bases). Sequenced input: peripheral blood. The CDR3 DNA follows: TGTGCCATCACAGCGGACCCGAGTGAGACCCAGTACTTC. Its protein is CAITADPSETQYF.